A selection of T cell receptor beta chains follows, all from one sample in a study of control samples from healthy donors and cancer patients. TCRdb keeps only in-frame clones here, not all; method: immunoSEQ multiplex PCR. This table holds about 84,000 clones, 65% to 90% found once. What was sequenced was PBMCs. These receptors originate from a man aged 55 to 70 with head and neck cancer. Both conserved end residues are part of each CDR3.

j_call,v_call,cdr3_aa
TRBJ2-3,TRBV27,CASSSSSTDTQYF
TRBJ2-1,TRBV3-1/TRBV3-2,CASSHWTSGRNEQFF
TRBJ1-5,TRBV2,CASSERDRVNQPQHF
TRBJ1-1,TRBV28,CASSLPRTAPPVEAFF
TRBJ2-2,TRBV15,CATRAGSTGELFF
TRBJ2-1,TRBV13,CASSFASGKYNEQFF
TRBJ2-2,TRBV30,CAVKPEGGSGTGELFF
TRBJ2-2,TRBV12-5,CASGLGTGDTGELFF
TRBJ2-5,TRBV5-1,CASSLVGQAQETQYF
TRBJ1-2,TRBV7-8,CASSPFELLYGYTF
TRBJ2-7,TRBV11-2,CASSLRGYEQYF
TRBJ1-5,TRBV6-5,CASSRQGAHQPQHF
TRBJ1-5,TRBV19,CASSPGVQPQHF
TRBJ1-1,TRBV5-1,CASSSSVANTEAFF
TRBJ2-1,TRBV19,CASSISGRVKNEQFF
TRBJ2-7,TRBV6-5,CASKGTGTYEQYF
TRBJ2-5,TRBV6-6,CASSYAGIQIETQYF
TRBJ1-1,TRBV18,CASSPGDLEAFF
TRBJ2-5,TRBV6-5,CASSPTSGRGETQYF
TRBJ1-4,TRBV7-9,CASSRDLTGGWEKLFF
TRBJ2-7,TRBV10-3,CAISGLAGEYEQYF
TRBJ1-2,TRBV19,CASSQQAANYGYTF
TRBJ1-1,TRBV19,CASRWEGEAFF
TRBJ1-4,TRBV18,CASSLRAGRWNEKLFF
TRBJ2-5,TRBV12-3/TRBV12-4,CASSFGLAETQYF
TRBJ2-7,TRBV4-2,CASSQVQDSYEQYF
TRBJ2-7,TRBV7-9,CASSSGLGSREQYF
TRBJ2-3,TRBV15,CATSRDSGTQYF
TRBJ1-2,TRBV3-1/TRBV3-2,CASSQGRGSNGYTF
TRBJ2-3,TRBV6-5,CASSILAGTGDTQYF
TRBJ2-5,TRBV9,CASSSLGTSGETQYF
TRBJ1-2,TRBV20-1,CSARFGEGYTF
TRBJ2-2,TRBV5-8,CASSFDRTGELFF
TRBJ2-3,TRBV11-2,CASSLGGTTDTQYF
TRBJ1-1,TRBV2,CASGNLGGGTEAFF
TRBJ2-2,TRBV18,CASSPSPAPTGELFF
TRBJ2-3,TRBV9,CASSASVTDTQYF
TRBJ2-5,TRBV18,CASLYDREETQYF
TRBJ2-5,TRBV7-2,CASSPGTGGSETQYF
TRBJ1-1,TRBV7-9,CASSFPGGRMNTEAFF
TRBJ2-3,TRBV6-4,CASSVKLAGSDTQYF
TRBJ2-6,TRBV27,CASGTGSGANVLTF
TRBJ1-2,TRBV19,CASSRASGFRGYTF